A few counts support the clone carrying this T cell receptor (beta chain). Its antigen is unidentified. The CDR3 extends over 11 amino acids. From germline, CDR1 is SQVTM and CDR2 ANQGSEA. Trimming removed 3 bases from V and 7 bases from J, with 10 bases in between. The time point: pre-sensitization, week 0. The sample's treatment: therapeutic diphenylcyclopropenone sensitization with weekly scalp DPC. Donors, patients with alopecia ranging from 18 to 70 years old and judged suitable for DPC, provided samples. Within the library, unique molecular identifiers were attached to each individual cDNA molecule. TCRdb reanalysed the RACE reads using MiXCR and keeps one entry per CDR3 protein. This sample has fewer than 200,000 distinct CDR3 sequences; nearly 30% occur once, and the top ten carry less than 3%. This sample is part of a study of human T cells and chemical hapten exposure. Study overall: Patients' scalps got diphenylcyclopropenone weekly throughout the approximately 24-week study. Study conclusions and caveats: No change in TCRs above 1 in 1000 frequency was produced by DPC sensitization.

This sequence was found in a woman in her thirties with alopecia areata. Some clones in this sample may be carry-over from other donors' samples. The chain has TRBV29-1 and TRBJ2-7; D perhaps matches TRBD1 (5 bases). The material was whole blood, obtained in connection with sensitization to the hapten diphenylcyclopropenone (DPC). The CDR3 DNA reads TGCAGCGTTGATAGGGGCAGGGAGCAGTACTTC. Translation: CSVDRGREQYF.